This entry concerns a single TCR beta chain. This sample is part of a study of blood T cell repertoires in COVID-19. This CDR3 comprises 12 residues. Germline loops: CDR1 KGHDR, CDR2 SFDVKD. V was shortened by 4 bases and J by 6 bases, with 9 bases between the two germline ends. The data were produced by immunoSEQ multiplex PCR, yet TCRdb's version contains in-frame clones alone and is incomplete. Counted here are about 130,000 clones, 86% occurring once; the ten biggest clones make up roughly 2.2%. The clonotype was recovered from a woman between 45 and 60 years old who had recovered from COVID-19. The gene calls are TRBV24-1 and TRBJ2-7, with D tentatively TRBD1 (5 bases). Material: PBMCs or T cells enriched from blood (not recorded which). The CDR3 DNA reads as TGTGCCACCAGTGACCCTAGGGGCGAGCAGTACTTC. Protein sequence: CATSDPRGEQYF.